This T cell receptor (beta chain) emerged from a study of T cells in Graves' hyperthyroidism and ophthalmopathy (dated by TCRdb to the late 2010s). A note on the overall study: Peripheral blood samples were taken at the time of initial diagnosis, prior to any treatment. A discovery cohort of roughly 100 patients, about 40 with Graves' ophthalmopathy and 57 with stable Graves' hyperthyroidism, was used to find distinguishing TCR V-J signatures. Prospective prediction of ophthalmopathy was tested in an independent validation cohort of fewer than 20 hyperthyroidism patients and 17 patients who later progressed to ophthalmopathy. For training and testing, the 80 to 100 patients in the discovery cohort were randomly divided in a 7:3 ratio. In addition, the study compared T-cell repertoires in thyroid tissue and in blood from several Graves' hyperthyroidism patients. After blood sampling, hyperthyroidism patients were treated with methimazole at a starting dose of 30 mg daily, and ophthalmopathy patients were treated with high-dose intravenous methylprednisolone. According to the paper, TCR Vbeta CDR3 sequencing was carried out on over 130 peripheral blood samples, which came from 40 to 45 ophthalmopathy, under 85 hyperthyroidism and around 17 progressor patients.

Hyperthyroidism patients were newly diagnosed, had a disease duration of under 2 months, and were aged 18 to 65 years. The study excluded patients with uncontrolled infections, other autoimmune diseases, pregnancy or lactation. Clinical symptoms, serum thyroxine and TRAb, thyroid ultrasound, and orbital computed tomography formed the basis for the diagnoses. Blood from progressor patients was collected at the time of first diagnosis with hyperthyroidism, before any ophthalmopathy symptoms had appeared. PBMCs were isolated from about 10 ml of fresh peripheral blood by Ficoll-Paque density gradient centrifugation. Progressor patients were initially diagnosed with Graves' hyperthyroidism and developed ophthalmopathy during follow-up. Trizol reagent was used to extract total RNA, and RNA quality was then checked on an Agilent 2100 Bioanalyzer. The CDR3, cysteine through phenylalanine, is 13 amino acids long. Only the CDR3 portion is preserved as DNA: 39 bases, with reading frame beginning at the first base. Trimming takes 4 bases off V and 6 bases off J; junction bases not matched to a gene: 8. The germline V gene (reference sequence) supplies CDR1 GTSNPN and CDR2 SVGIG.

This clonotype was found many times. The antigen it recognizes is unknown. Qualities for individual bases were not recorded, and no much larger clone is one base off. Amplification of TCR beta CDR3 regions was carried out from RNA transcripts. The first round of RT-PCR for the TCR CDR3 was performed with the HTBI primer set and the Qiagen OneStep RT-PCR kit. Libraries were constructed in a second round of multiplex PCR, after which size selection and purification were carried out. The libraries were sequenced on an Illumina HiSeq2000 using paired-end 100 bp reads. The paper's processing steps were these. Raw data were processed with SOAPnuke, discarding reads with adapters, uncalled bases, mean Phred below 15, or no exact constant-primer or identifier match. COPE v1.2.5 was used to merge high-quality paired reads, and clonotypes were defined as unique nucleotide sequences. MiTCR v1.1 was used to align clonotypes to the IMGT TRBV, TRBD and TRBJ reference segments. Only V-J combinations with frequency above 0.0001, covering about 99% of repertoires, were analysed. A TCS score was defined as the ratio between F50 (clonal expansion) and ExV (chaos), using BLOSUM62-based TCRdist between CDR3 peptides within each V-J. Welch's t-statistics and random forest reduced fewer than 550 V-J features to some 14, which were used in a naive Bayes classifier (R e1071). The raw public data were reprocessed by TCRdb itself: fastp quality trimming at Q25, MiXCR clonotype calling, in-frame beta chains only. A single entry per CDR3 protein holds the most common genes and DNA from its merged rows. TCRdb's processing, not the authors', yielded these V and J calls. The sample table holds around 380,000 distinct CDR3 sequences, of which about 13% were seen once. The top ten clones comprise less than 25% of the sample.

The full study reports these points: In cross-validation, a model built on a 13 V-J signature told ophthalmopathy apart from stable hyperthyroidism with 87.88% sensitivity and around 84% specificity, and in testing the same model reached 80%/75%. No statistical method was used to fix the sample size in advance, and group allocation was not hidden from the investigators. Most expanded thyroid clonotypes (frequency above 0.001) were also detected in blood, suggesting blood repertoires may reflect thyroid immune responses. In validation, the model predicted progression to ophthalmopathy with around 71% sensitivity and approximately 74% specificity, a median of 6.5 months before onset.

Sequencing was carried out using blood. The chain was built from TRBV30 and TRBJ2-5, and 7 junctional nucleotides match TRBD1. This receptor was taken from a young man with Graves' hyperthyroidism that later progressed to Graves' ophthalmopathy. In nucleotides, the sequence is TGTGCCTGGACAACCACAGGGGAACAGACCCAGTACTTC. Its product reads: CAWTTTGEQTQYF.